This T cell receptor (beta chain) was found in a study of blood T cell repertoires in COVID-19. Overall study: Donors in the United States, Italy and Spain gave samples during acute or convalescent COVID-19.

Method: immunoSEQ multiplex PCR; TCRdb's copy keeps in-frame clones and lacks some. The table has about 130,000 clones, roughly 90% seen once. This CDR3 contains 11 residues. The ends were cut back, 3 bases at V and 9 bases at J, with 6 bases in the middle. This chain joins TRBV12-3 or TRBV12-4 and TRBJ1-3, with D possibly being TRBD1 (6 bases). Sequenced input: peripheral blood. This clonotype originated in a man aged 45-65 years with active COVID-19. CDR3 loop: CASSLGATIYF. DNA for the CDR3: TGTGCCAGCAGTTTGGGGGCCACCATATATTTT.